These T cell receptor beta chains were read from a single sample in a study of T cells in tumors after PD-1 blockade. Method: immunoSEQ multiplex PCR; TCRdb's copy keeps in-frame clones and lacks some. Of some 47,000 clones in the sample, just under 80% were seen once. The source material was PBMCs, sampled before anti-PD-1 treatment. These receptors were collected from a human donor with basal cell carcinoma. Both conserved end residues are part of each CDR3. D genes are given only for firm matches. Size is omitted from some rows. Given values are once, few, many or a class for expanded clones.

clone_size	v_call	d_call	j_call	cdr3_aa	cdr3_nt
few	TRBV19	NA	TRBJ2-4	CASSIVVVGGGNIQYF	TGTGCCAGTAGTATAGTGGTTGTCGGAGGGGGGAACATTCAGTACTTC
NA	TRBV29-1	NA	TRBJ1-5	CSVGGDIYGNQPQHF	TGCAGCGTTGGGGGGGACATATATGGCAATCAGCCCCAGCATTTT
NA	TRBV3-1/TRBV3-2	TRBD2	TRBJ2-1	CASSQVGRGNYNEQFF	TGTGCCAGCAGCCAAGTGGGGCGGGGGAACTACAATGAGCAGTTCTTC
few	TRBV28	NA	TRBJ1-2	CASSVTGSQRDGYTF	TGTGCCAGCAGTGTTACAGGGTCCCAACGGGATGGCTACACCTTC
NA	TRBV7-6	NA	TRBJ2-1	CASSLASNEQFF	TGTGCCAGCAGCTTAGCTTCAAATGAGCAGTTCTTC
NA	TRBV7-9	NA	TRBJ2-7	CASSLAASFPVEQYF	TGTGCCAGCAGCTTAGCGGCCTCCTTTCCCGTCGAGCAGTACTTC
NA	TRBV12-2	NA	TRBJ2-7	CASRLVGEDEQYF	TGTGCAAGTCGCTTAGTGGGGGAGGATGAGCAGTACTTC
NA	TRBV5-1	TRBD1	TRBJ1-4	CATVDRVREKLFF	TGCGCCACCGTGGACAGGGTGAGAGAAAAACTGTTTTTT
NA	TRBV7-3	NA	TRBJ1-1	CASSSIDASEAFF	TGTGCCAGCAGTTCAATCGACGCGAGTGAAGCTTTCTTT
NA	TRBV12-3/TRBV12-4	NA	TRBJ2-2	CANGGLGGELFF	TGTGCTAACGGGGGGCTCGGCGGGGAGCTGTTTTTT
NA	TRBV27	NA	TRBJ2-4	CASSFSGKLAKNIQYF	TGTGCCAGCAGTTTTAGCGGAAAGCTAGCCAAAAACATTCAGTACTTC
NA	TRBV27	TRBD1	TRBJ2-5	CASSPERGREETQYF	TGTGCCAGCAGTCCAGAGAGGGGGCGGGAAGAGACCCAGTACTTC
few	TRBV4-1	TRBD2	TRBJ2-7	CASSHLRGAGDHEQYF	TGCGCCAGCAGCCACCTCCGAGGAGCGGGAGACCACGAGCAGTACTTC
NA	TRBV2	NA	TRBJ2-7	CASSPEVASAGQYF	TGTGCCAGCAGTCCCGAAGTGGCTAGCGCGGGGCAGTACTTC
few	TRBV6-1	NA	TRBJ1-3	CASSANRVFSGNTIYF	TGTGCCAGCAGTGCAAACAGGGTCTTCTCTGGAAACACCATATATTTT
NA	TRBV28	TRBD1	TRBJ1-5	CASSLGQGNQPQHF	TGTGCCAGCAGTTTAGGACAGGGAAATCAGCCCCAGCATTTT
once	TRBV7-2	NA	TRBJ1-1	CASRTIGRGTEAFF	TGTGCCAGCAGAACTATAGGGAGGGGCACTGAAGCTTTCTTT